Below are 29 T cell receptor beta chains sequenced from a single sample in a study of T-cell memory formation after mild COVID-19. TCRdb independently ran MiXCR on the 5' RACE reads; one entry per CDR3 protein. The sample gives around 260,000 distinct CDR3 sequences, under 20% of which show up once; more than 20% is in the top ten. The specimen was PBMCs or a T cell subset sorted from them (not recorded which). These receptors all come from a man between 18 and 29 years old who had mild COVID-19 (a few samples of this study predate the infection). Cell type and time point are not known.

This clonotype was picked up a small number of times. The chain links TRBV6-5 to TRBJ2-3; perhaps TRBD2 as D (6 bases). This CDR3 contains 15 residues. The germline V gene has CDR1 MNHEY and CDR2 SVGAGI. V was trimmed by 0 bases and J by 0 bases, leaving 7 bases between them. In DNA form, the CDR3 reads TGTGCCAGCAGTTACTCGGGACTGAGCACAGATACGCAGTATTTT. Protein: CASSYSGLSTDTQYF.

The rearrangement uses TRBV6-2 or TRBV6-3 and TRBJ1-5, with TRBD1 matching 7 bases. The CDR3 has 16 residues. Germline values: CDR1 MNHEY, CDR2 SVGEGT. V gave up 6 bases and J gave up 1 base; unmatched junction bases: 9. The CDR3 coding sequence is TGTGCCAGCAGAGATCAACAGGGGAGGAGCAATCAGCCCCAGCATTTT. Translated: CASRDQQGRSNQPQHF.

The V call is TRBV29-1, the J call TRBJ2-7; D unresolved. The germline V gene has CDR1 SQVTM and CDR2 ANQGSEA. V lost 6 bases to trimming and J lost 6 bases, with 18 bases between them. CDR3 length: 13 amino acids. The CDR3 here is CSVIDSPPIEQYF. The CDR3 DNA follows: TGCAGCGTAATCGACTCCCCTCCAATCGAGCAGTACTTC.

This rearrangement joins TRBV2 to TRBJ1-3; D uncertain. Looked up from germline, CDR1 is SNHLY and CDR2 is FYNNEI. The CDR3 runs to 13 residues. Trimming took 5 bases from V and 3 from J, leaving 8 bases between them. For the CDR3, the DNA is TGTGCCAGCAGTCGGACGTTTGGAAACACCATATATTTT. It encodes CASSRTFGNTIYF.

J is TRBJ1-6 and V is TRBV28, with TRBD1 identical over 9 bases. CDR3 length: 15 amino acids. Germline V gives CDR1 MDHEN, CDR2 SYDVKM. Germline trimming cut 3 bases from V and 5 bases from J; bases unmatched to any gene: 2. The CDR3 region is CASSFGTGNNSPLHF. CDR3 in DNA: TGTGCCAGCAGTTTTGGGACAGGGAATAATTCACCCCTCCACTTT.

The chain combines TRBV20-1 with TRBJ2-7; TRBD2 agrees at 8 bases. Germline V gives CDR1 DFQATT, CDR2 SNEGSKA (reference sequence). The junction had 2 bases not matched to a gene; V was cut back by 3 bases and J by 4 bases. The CDR3 is made up of 12 amino acids. DNA of the CDR3: TGCAGTGCTAGTCGCGGGGGGTACGAGCAGTACGTC. This codes for CSASRGGYEQYV.

This clonotype was seen a few times. This chain uses TRBV7-2 with TRBJ1-2; D is undetermined. From germline, CDR1 is SGHTA and CDR2 FQGNSA. Trimming pared 5 bases from V and 0 bases from J, leaving 10 bases between. The CDR3 is 14 residues long. The CDR3 protein is CASSTVRANYGYTF. The CDR3 DNA reads as TGTGCCAGCAGCACGGTTCGAGCTAACTATGGCTACACCTTC.

This clonotype was picked up many times. The chain joins TRBV7-2 to TRBJ2-1; no firm D call. V was pared by 1 base and J by 0 bases, with 10 bases between. Germline V lookup: CDR1 SGHTA, CDR2 FQGNSA. The CDR3 is 16 residues long. The CDR3 loop reads CASSLVSQSSYNEQFF. CDR3 nucleotides: TGTGCCAGCAGCTTAGTTAGCCAGAGCTCCTACAATGAGCAGTTCTTC.

The chain links TRBV7-6 to TRBJ2-5; D might be TRBD1 or TRBD2, each matching 6 bases. The V end was cut by 5 bases, the J end by 6 bases, with 19 bases between. From germline, CDR1 is SGHVS and CDR2 FNYEAQ. The CDR3 spans 15 residues. CDR3 nucleotides: TGTGCCAGCAGCCTTAGTGTCGGGGGCGGACAGACCCAGTACTTC. Translating it yields CASSLSVGGGQTQYF.

This clonotype was observed a handful of times. CDR3 nucleotide sequence: TGTGCCAGCAGTCCCAAGGGAAACAGGGGGTTGGAAGATACGCAGTATTTT. This encodes CASSPKGNRGLEDTQYF. The V call is TRBV12-3 or TRBV12-4, the J call TRBJ2-3, with 8 positions matching TRBD1. V dropped 5 bases and J dropped 5; count of bases not matched to a gene: 15. The CDR3 runs 17 residues.

This clonotype was seen only a few times. The rearrangement joins TRBV6-5 to TRBJ2-1; D tentatively reads TRBD1 or TRBD2 (6 bases each). The CDR3 contains 14 residues. Germline values: CDR1 MNHEY, CDR2 SVGAGI. The germline V and J ends were trimmed by 2 bases and 3 bases, with 8 bases remaining between them. CDR3 in DNA: TGTGCCAGCAGTTACGGGGGGCTCTACAATGAGCAGTTCTTC. It specifies CASSYGGLYNEQFF.

This chain links TRBV20-1 with TRBJ2-7, with 10 positions matching TRBD2. This CDR3 comprises 16 residues. Unmatched junction bases numbered 11, after V lost 1 base and J lost 5 bases. The V gene's germline CDR1 is DFQATT and CDR2 SNEGSKA (reference sequence). The CDR3 region has the DNA TGCAGTGCTAGAGTTATCTATTTAGCGGGGGGTAACGAGCAGTACTTC. Encoded protein: CSARVIYLAGGNEQYF.

Only a few counts were recorded for this clonotype. The V gene is TRBV7-2, the J gene TRBJ2-5; D gene unclear. Germline CDR1 and CDR2: SGHTA and FQGNSA. This CDR3 has 13 residues. V dropped 5 bases and J dropped 6 bases, with 13 bases sitting between them. CDR3: CASSPPFRKTQYF. CDR3 bases: TGTGCCAGCAGCCCCCCCTTCAGGAAGACCCAGTACTTC.

This clonotype occurred once. The junction departs from the called germline gene at one end, perhaps through a read error. The chain employs TRBV6-6 and TRBJ1-4; D not resolved. The CDR3 runs to 12 residues. CDR1 and CDR2 (germline): MNHNY, SVGAGI (reference sequence). In nucleotides, the CDR3 is TGTGCCAGCAGTTACTCAGAAGGGCCCTCTGGTTTT. Protein sequence: CASSYSEGPSGF.

This clonotype was recorded a few times. This rearrangement joins TRBV7-2 to TRBJ2-3; D is possibly TRBD1 (6 bases). The CDR3 covers 13 residues. Trimming stripped 5 bases from V and 8 bases from J, with 14 bases between. Per germline, CDR1 SGHTA and CDR2 FQGNSA. CDR3 coding DNA: TGTGCCAGCAGCGATTCTCAGGGGCGTACGCAGTATTTT. Translated, it gives CASSDSQGRTQYF. The entire variable domain, with the rest obtained from reference TRBV7-2 and TRBJ2-3, is as follows: GAGVSQSPSNKVTEKGKDVELRCDPISGHTALYWYRQSLGQGLEFLIYFQGNSAPDKSGLPSDRFSAERTGGSVSTLTIQRTQQEDSAVYLCASSDSQGRTQYFGPGTRLTVL.

This clonotype was found a few times. V is TRBV29-1 and J is TRBJ2-1, with TRBD1 matching over 8 bases. CDR1 SQVTM and CDR2 ANQGSEA come from the germline V gene. V shed 4 bases, J shed 10 bases, and the junction held 9 bases outside the gene matches. The CDR3 runs 13 residues. CDR3 residues: CSVGTGPAAEQFF. The CDR3 region has the DNA TGCAGCGTTGGGACAGGGCCTGCTGCCGAGCAGTTCTTC.

The chain is built from TRBV3-1 and TRBJ1-4, with TRBD1 identical over 8 bases. The CDR3 loop spans 15 amino acids. Unmatched junction bases numbered 6, after V lost 1 base and J lost 8 bases. Germline CDR1 and CDR2: LGHDT and YNNKEL (reference sequence). CDR3 nucleotides: TGTGCCAGCAGCCAAGGGGACAGGTTCAGAGAAAAACTGTTTTTT. This encodes CASSQGDRFREKLFF.

The rearrangement links TRBV2 to TRBJ1-2; no firm D call. The V and J ends lost 4 bases and 6 bases respectively, with 12 bases between them. Germline CDR1 reads SNHLY; CDR2 reads FYNNEI. The CDR3 has 13 amino acids. The CDR3 coding sequence is TGTGCCAGCAGTGCACCGGGCGGAGATGGCTACACCTTC. As protein: CASSAPGGDGYTF.

V and J are TRBV7-3 and TRBJ2-6, with D perhaps assigned TRBD1 or TRBD2 (5 bases each). Germline CDR1 and CDR2: SGHTA and FQGTGA. The CDR3 has 15 residues. V was pared by 5 bases and J by 2 bases, with 10 bases between. CDR3 in DNA: TGTGCCAGCAGCCCGGTGGGGGCTGGGGCCAACGTCCTGACTTTC. Residues: CASSPVGAGANVLTF.

The chain has TRBV15 and TRBJ2-5; TRBD2 matches 7 bases. CDR3 size: 14 residues. The junction had 6 bases not matched to a gene; V was cut back by 5 bases and J by 3 bases. Germline V gives CDR1 LNHNV, CDR2 YYDKDF (reference sequence). CDR3 sequence (DNA): TGTGCCACCAGCCCCCCGGGGAGGGAAGAGACCCAGTACTTC. This gives the protein CATSPPGREETQYF.

Only a few counts were recorded for this clonotype. The J gene is TRBJ2-3, the V gene TRBV5-1; 7 bases fit TRBD2. Looked up from germline, CDR1 is SGHRS and CDR2 is YFSETQ. CDR3 size: 16 residues. V lost 4 bases to trimming and J lost 2 bases; unmatched junction nucleotides: 10. The CDR3 nucleotides are TGCGCCAGCAGCCCTAGAACGGGGGGAAACACAGATACGCAGTATTTT. It yields the protein CASSPRTGGNTDTQYF.

This clonotype has only a few counts. This sequence joins TRBV7-2 and TRBJ1-1, with TRBD1 matching 9 bases. This CDR3 is built from 14 residues. V lost 4 bases, J lost 5 bases, and 5 bases stayed unmatched. The germline CDR1 and CDR2 sequences are SGHTA and FQGNSA. In DNA form, the CDR3 reads TGTGCCAGCAGCTCGACAGGGGGACAAACTGAAGCTTTCTTT. Its protein product is CASSSTGGQTEAFF.

This clonotype occurred many times. The rearrangement joins TRBV2 to TRBJ2-1; TRBD2 agrees at 16 bases. The CDR3 is 14 residues long. V dropped 8 bases and J dropped 7; count of bases not matched to a gene: 2. CDR1 is SNHLY, CDR2 FYNNEI, per germline. The CDR3 DNA is TGTGCCAGCGGGGGACTAGCGGGGGGGAATGAGCAGTTCTTC. Its protein product is CASGGLAGGNEQFF.

The J gene is TRBJ2-4, the V gene TRBV7-6; the match to TRBD2 covers 10 bases. Looked up from germline, CDR1 is SGHVS and CDR2 is FNYEAQ. CDR3 length: 15 residues. V shed 5 bases, J shed 6 bases, and the junction held 7 bases outside the gene matches. CDR3 residues: CASSVGLADTNIQYF. CDR3 coding DNA: TGTGCCAGCAGCGTCGGACTAGCGGACACAAACATTCAGTACTTC.

The rearrangement uses TRBV4-3 and TRBJ2-2; no reliable D call. V was shortened by 0 bases and J by 6 bases, with 11 bases between the two germline ends. CDR3 length: 15 amino acids. Germline V lookup: CDR1 LGHNA, CDR2 YSLEER. CDR3 loop: CASSQDTPQAGELFF. The CDR3 DNA reads as TGCGCCAGCAGCCAAGATACCCCCCAGGCCGGGGAGCTGTTTTTT.

The chain has TRBV7-6 and TRBJ2-1, with 11 nucleotides matching TRBD2. V lost 0 bases to trimming and J lost 8 bases; unmatched junction nucleotides: 12. CDR3 length: 18 amino acids. Germline V CDR1 and CDR2: SGHVS, FNYEAQ. CDR3 nucleotide sequence: TGTGCCAGCAGCTTAGCGGCCACTCCGGGACTAGCGGTTGATGAGCAGTTCTTC. The encoded protein is CASSLAATPGLAVDEQFF.

This chain connects TRBV11-3 to TRBJ2-2; perhaps TRBD2 as D (5 bases). Germline V gene sequence: CDR1 SGHNT, CDR2 YENEEA. With 1 base removed from V and 6 bases from J, the gap between germline ends came to 21 bases. This CDR3 comprises 18 residues. CDR3 DNA: TGTGCCAGCAGCTTAGCCCCGCATCGGGGAGTTATGCCCGGGGAGCTGTTTTTT. It is translated as CASSLAPHRGVMPGELFF.

The chain joins TRBV5-1 to TRBJ2-2, with D possibly called TRBD1 or TRBD2 (5 bases each). Germline CDR1 and CDR2: SGHRS and YFSETQ. V lost 1 base, J lost 4 bases, and 11 bases lay in between. This CDR3 is built from 15 residues. CDR3 bases: TGCGCCAGCAGCTTGCGAGGGCAGGGCACCGGGGAGCTGTTTTTT. Amino acids: CASSLRGQGTGELFF.

In this sample, this clonotype turned up a few times. The chain couples TRBV27 to TRBJ2-5, with a weak D call TRBD1 (8 bases). Trimming stripped 1 base from V and 4 bases from J, with 19 bases between. CDR1 and CDR2 (germline): MNHEY, SMNVEV (reference sequence). The CDR3 runs 17 residues. This CDR3 reads CASSLLWTGRAGETQYF. The CDR3 DNA reads as TGTGCCAGCAGTTTATTATGGACAGGGAGGGCCGGAGAGACCCAGTACTTC.